These 8 T cell receptor beta chains were sequenced from one sample in a study of T cell repertoires in cytomegalovirus infection. TCRdb recomputed calls from the reads with MiXCR, one row per CDR3 protein. In the table there are 250,000 or so distinct CDR3 sequences, about 12% of which are singletons. Sequenced input: PBMCs. The receptors come from a human donor in good health (CMV status not recorded). Some clones in this sample may be carry-over from other donors' samples.

This chain uses TRBV29-1 with TRBJ1-2; D gene uncertain. This CDR3 is 12 amino acids long. From germline, CDR1 is SQVTM and CDR2 ANQGSEA. V was pared by 3 bases and J by 1 base, with 6 bases between. As DNA, the CDR3 is TGCAGCGTTGAGTATAGTAACTATGGCTACACCTTC. Amino acids: CSVEYSNYGYTF.

J is TRBJ2-7 and V is TRBV14; D gene ambiguous. The CDR3 extends over 15 amino acids. Germline values: CDR1 SGHDN, CDR2 FVKESK. V lost 0 bases, J lost 5 bases, and 14 bases lay in between. In DNA, the CDR3 is TGTGCCAGCAGCCAAGATAGTCGTCCGACGCACGAGCAGTACTTC. It codes for CASSQDSRPTHEQYF.

The rearrangement joins TRBV20-1 to TRBJ2-3; D uncertain. Germline V lookup: CDR1 DFQATT, CDR2 SNEGSKA (reference sequence). The CDR3 runs 15 residues. V lost 3 bases and J 0 bases, leaving 13 bases between the germline ends. CDR3 in DNA: TGCAGTGCTAGTAATGTGGCGCAAAGCACAGATACGCAGTATTTT. Protein sequence: CSASNVAQSTDTQYF.

The sample holds many counts of this clonotype. The chain combines TRBV7-2 with TRBJ1-5; the D gene is possibly TRBD1 (5 bases). The CDR3 runs to 14 residues. The V end was cut by 5 bases, the J end by 6 bases, with 14 bases between. Germline V lookup: CDR1 SGHTA, CDR2 FQGNSA. The CDR3 DNA is TGTGCCAGCAGCCAGTCCGGGGGTAGTCAGCCCCAGCATTTT. It codes for CASSQSGGSQPQHF.

This clonotype has a handful of counts. The chain recombines TRBV19 with TRBJ1-5; TRBD1 matches 9 bases. This CDR3 region has 13 residues. Trimming removed 7 bases from V and 5 bases from J; junction bases left unmatched: 3. Germline V CDR1 and CDR2: LNHDA, SQIVND (reference sequence). The CDR3 nucleotides are TGTGCCAGTACCGACAGGGGGGATCAGCCCCAGCATTTT. Translation: CASTDRGDQPQHF.

This clonotype was seen a few times. The chain has TRBV29-1 and TRBJ1-1, with TRBD1 as a possible D gene (6 bases). The CDR3 runs to 12 residues. From germline, CDR1 is SQVTM and CDR2 ANQGSEA. Trimming took 8 bases from V and 0 from J, leaving 10 bases between them. The CDR3, as DNA: TGCAGCACCTCAGGGGTGAACACTGAAGCTTTCTTT. Translating it yields CSTSGVNTEAFF.

Comments on this clonotype: Being one base from a much bigger clone, this may be a read error. This chain connects TRBV6-1 to TRBJ2-7; no definite D call. The CDR3 consists of 14 residues. Germline CDR1 is MNHNS and CDR2 is SASEGT. As DNA, the CDR3 is TGTGCCAGCAGCGAACCCCCCTCCTCCTACGCGCAGTACTTC. As protein: CASSEPPSSYAQYF.

Ten or more counts support this clonotype. The chain uses TRBV6-2 or TRBV6-3 and TRBJ2-2; 7 nucleotides agree with TRBD1. The V and J ends lost 4 bases and 5 bases, in that order; junction bases with no gene match: 10. Per the germline V gene, CDR1 is MNHEY and CDR2 is SVGEGT. The CDR3 totals 16 residues. In DNA, the CDR3 is TGTGCCAGCAGTTTGACCGGGACAGCCATAACCGGGGAGCTGTTTTTT. It translates to CASSLTGTAITGELFF.